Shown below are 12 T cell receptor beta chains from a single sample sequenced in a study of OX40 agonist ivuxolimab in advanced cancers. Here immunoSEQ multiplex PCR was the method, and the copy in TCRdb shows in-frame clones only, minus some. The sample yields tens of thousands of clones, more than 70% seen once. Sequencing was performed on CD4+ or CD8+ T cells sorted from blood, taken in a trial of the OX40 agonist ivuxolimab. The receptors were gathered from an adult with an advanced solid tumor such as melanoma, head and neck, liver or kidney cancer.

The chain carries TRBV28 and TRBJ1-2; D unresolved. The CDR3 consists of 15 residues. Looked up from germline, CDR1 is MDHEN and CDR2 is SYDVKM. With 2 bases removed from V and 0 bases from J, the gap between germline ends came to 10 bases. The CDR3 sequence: CASSLEVEANYGYTF. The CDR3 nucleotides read TGTGCCAGCAGTTTAGAGGTGGAAGCTAACTATGGCTACACCTTC.

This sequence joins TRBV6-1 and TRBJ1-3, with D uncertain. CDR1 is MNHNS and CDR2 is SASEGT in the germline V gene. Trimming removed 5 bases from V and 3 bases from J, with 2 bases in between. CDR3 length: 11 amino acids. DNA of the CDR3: TGTGCCAGCAGTTATGGAAACACCATATATTTT. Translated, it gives CASSYGNTIYF.

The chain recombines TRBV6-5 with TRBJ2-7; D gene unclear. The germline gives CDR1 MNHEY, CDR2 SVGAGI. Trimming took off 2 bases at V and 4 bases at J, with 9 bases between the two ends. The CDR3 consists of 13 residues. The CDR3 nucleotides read TGTGCCAGCAGTTACGTTGTGGGTTACGAGCAGTACTTC. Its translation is CASSYVVGYEQYF.

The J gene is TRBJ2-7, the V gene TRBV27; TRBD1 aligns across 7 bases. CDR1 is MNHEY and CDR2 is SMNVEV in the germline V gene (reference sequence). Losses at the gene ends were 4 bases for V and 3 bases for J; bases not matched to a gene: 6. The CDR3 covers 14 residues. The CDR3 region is CASSSDRVGYEQYF. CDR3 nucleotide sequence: TGTGCCAGCAGTTCCGACAGGGTCGGCTACGAGCAGTACTTC.

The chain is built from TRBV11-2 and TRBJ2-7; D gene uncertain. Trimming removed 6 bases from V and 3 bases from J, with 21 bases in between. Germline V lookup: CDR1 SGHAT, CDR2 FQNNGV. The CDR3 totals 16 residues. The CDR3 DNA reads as TGTGCCAGCAGTTTATACCCCGAGACCAGAGACTACGAGCAGTACTTC. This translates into CASSLYPETRDYEQYF.

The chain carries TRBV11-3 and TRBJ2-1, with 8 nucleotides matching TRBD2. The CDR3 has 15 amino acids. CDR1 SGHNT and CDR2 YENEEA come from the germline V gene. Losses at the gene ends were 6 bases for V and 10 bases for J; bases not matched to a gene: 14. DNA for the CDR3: TGTGCCAGCAGTCCACCGGGGCTAGCGGGCGCCGAGCAGTTCTTC. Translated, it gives CASSPPGLAGAEQFF.

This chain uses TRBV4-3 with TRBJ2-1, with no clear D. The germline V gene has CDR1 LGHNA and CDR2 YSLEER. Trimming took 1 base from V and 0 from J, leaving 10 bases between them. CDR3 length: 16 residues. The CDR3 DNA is TGCGCCAGCAGCCAAGGAGTCCCCGGCTCCTACAATGAGCAGTTCTTC. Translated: CASSQGVPGSYNEQFF.

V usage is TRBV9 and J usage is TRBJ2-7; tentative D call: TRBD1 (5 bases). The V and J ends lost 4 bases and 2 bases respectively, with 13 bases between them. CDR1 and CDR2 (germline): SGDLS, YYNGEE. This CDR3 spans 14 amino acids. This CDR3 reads CASSSRGRAYEQYF. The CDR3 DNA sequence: TGTGCCAGCAGCTCAAGAGGCAGGGCCTACGAGCAGTACTTC.

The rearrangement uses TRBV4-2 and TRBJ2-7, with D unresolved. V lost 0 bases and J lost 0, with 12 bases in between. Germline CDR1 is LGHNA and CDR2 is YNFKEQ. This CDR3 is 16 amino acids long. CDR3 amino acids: CASSQERLSSSYEQYF. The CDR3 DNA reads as TGTGCCAGCAGCCAAGAGCGACTGTCGAGCTCCTACGAGCAGTACTTC.

Here the CDR3 DNA reads TGCGCCAGCACCTCGCCCTACAATGAGCAGTTCTTC. It codes for CASTSPYNEQFF. The rearrangement links TRBV5-1 to TRBJ2-1; no firm D call. The CDR3 is 12 amino acids. The germline gives CDR1 SGHRS, CDR2 YFSETQ. The ends were cut back, 6 bases at V and 2 bases at J, with 6 bases in the middle.

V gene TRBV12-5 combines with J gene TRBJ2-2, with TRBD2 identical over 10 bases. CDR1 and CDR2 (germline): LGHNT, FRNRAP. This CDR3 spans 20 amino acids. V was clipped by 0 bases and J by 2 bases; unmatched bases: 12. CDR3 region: CASGLVRMFGLAANTGELFF. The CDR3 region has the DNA TGTGCTAGTGGTTTGGTAAGAATGTTCGGACTAGCGGCAAACACCGGGGAGCTGTTTTTT.

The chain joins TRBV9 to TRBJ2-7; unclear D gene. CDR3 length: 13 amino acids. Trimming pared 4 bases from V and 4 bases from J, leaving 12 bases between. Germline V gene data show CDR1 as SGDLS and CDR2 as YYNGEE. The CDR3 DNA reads TGTGCCAGCAGCCCGACTTTGGGGTACGAGCAGTACTTC. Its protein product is CASSPTLGYEQYF.